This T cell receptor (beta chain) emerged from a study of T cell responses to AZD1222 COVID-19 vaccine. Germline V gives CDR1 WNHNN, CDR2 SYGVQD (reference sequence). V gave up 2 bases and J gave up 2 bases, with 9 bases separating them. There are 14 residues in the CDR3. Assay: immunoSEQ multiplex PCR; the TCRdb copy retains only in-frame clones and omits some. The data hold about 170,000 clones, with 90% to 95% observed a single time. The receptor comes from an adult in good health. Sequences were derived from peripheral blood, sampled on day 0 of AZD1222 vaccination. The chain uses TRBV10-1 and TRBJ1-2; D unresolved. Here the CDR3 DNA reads TGCGCCAGCAGTGAGCGGACCGTGAACTATGGCTACACCTTC. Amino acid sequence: CASSERTVNYGYTF.